This record looks at one TCR beta chain sequence and its context. As yet, its antigen is unknown. These data belong to a study of cytotoxic CD8 clonotypes in ibrutinib-treated CLL. Overall study: Partial responses numbered around 24 and complete responses 2; after a median about 72 months, approximately 14 stayed remitted and about twelve progressed. Averaging across samples gave around 260,000 productive templates and tens of thousands of productive rearrangements.

Method: immunoSEQ multiplex PCR; TCRdb's copy keeps in-frame clones and lacks some. This sample has 45,000 to 65,000 clones, with approximately 87% found just once. This CDR3 region has 14 residues. Germline values: CDR1 ENHRY, CDR2 SYGVKD. The V gene lost 10 bases and the J gene lost 4 bases, with 18 bases spanning the gap. Study observations and caveats: Baseline levels were approached again at progression, after clonality had risen at ibrutinib response. At baseline, clonality was higher than in age-matched healthy donors and correlated with CD8+ counts.

The sample in question was PBMCs, obtained after 24 months of ibrutinib treatment. This rearrangement joins TRBV10-3 to TRBJ2-3; D is perhaps TRBD2 (5 bases). The clonotype originates from a human donor with chronic lymphocytic leukemia. This CDR3 reads CATSWAEEADTQYF. The CDR3 nucleotides are TGTGCCACTTCTTGGGCGGAGGAGGCAGATACGCAGTATTTT.